This T cell receptor beta chain was sequenced for a study of T cells in localized non-small cell lung cancer. Study conclusions and caveats: In uninvolved adjacent lung, T cell clonality reached its highest value, exceeding tumor.

V was pared by 4 bases and J by 0 bases, with 4 bases between. The CDR3 has 13 residues. The method was immunoSEQ multiplex PCR; TCRdb's version includes in-frame clones alone and lacks a portion of them. The data show 3,000 to 4,000 clones, less than 30% seen once. This clone was detected a few times. Its antigen is not known. The sample consisted of lung tumor tissue, taken before any cancer treatment. This sequence originates from a male donor aged 60 or over with stage I lung adenocarcinoma. The rearrangement joins TRBV7-1 to TRBJ2-1; D remains unclear. TRBV7-1 is classed as an ORF, of uncertain function. The CDR3: CASSLGSYNEQFF. CDR3 DNA sequence: TGTGCCAGCAGCTTAGGCTCCTACAATGAGCAGTTCTTC.